One sample yielded the 23 T cell receptor beta chains listed below, sequenced in a study of blood T cell repertoires in COVID-19 (dated by TCRdb to about 2020). The protocol used for the library was the immunoSEQ multiplex PCR assay. The source is immuneACCESS, and TCRdb retained only in-frame sequences with V and J called. Part of the clones is not carried over; for the studies checked, unresolved V genes explain less than half of this, and the remainder is unexplained. This sample lists 100,000 to 120,000 clones; 88% were detected once. 3% to 3.5% of the sample is held by the ten biggest clonotypes. Material for sequencing was peripheral blood. The source is a woman aged 50 to 60 with acute or convalescent COVID-19.

This rearrangement joins TRBV2 to TRBJ2-5; 9 bases map to TRBD2. The CDR3 spans 14 residues. Trimming took 7 bases from V and 5 from J; bases not matched to a gene: 8. Germline V lookup: CDR1 SNHLY, CDR2 FYNNEI. The CDR3 reads CASTRAAGGETQYF. CDR3 nucleotide sequence: TGTGCCAGCACTCGAGCGGCGGGAGGGGAGACCCAGTACTTC.

CDR3 in amino acids: CASSQEGTSGVPPYNEQFF. The CDR3 DNA follows: TGCGCCAGCAGCCAAGAAGGGACTAGCGGTGTTCCCCCCTACAATGAGCAGTTCTTC. The V gene is TRBV4-1, the J gene TRBJ2-1; 11 nucleotides agree with TRBD2. The CDR3 sequence is 19 residues long. Unmatched junction bases numbered 9, after V lost 0 bases and J lost 2 bases. Germline lookup yields CDR1 MGHRA and CDR2 YSYEKL.

This chain connects TRBV2 to TRBJ2-1, with D perhaps TRBD2 (6 bases). V lost 8 bases, J lost 4 bases, and 15 bases lay in between. The CDR3 has 14 amino acids. The germline V gene has CDR1 SNHLY and CDR2 FYNNEI. CDR3 in DNA: TGTGCCAGCGCGGGGACGCGTGGTTACAATGAGCAGTTCTTC. This codes for CASAGTRGYNEQFF. The whole variable domain, filled in from reference TRBV2 and TRBJ2-1, reads EPEVTQTPSHQVTQMGQEVILRCVPISNHLYFYWYRQILGQKVEFLVSFYNNEISEKSEIFDDQFSVERPDGSNFTLKIRSTKLEDSAMYFCASAGTRGYNEQFFGPGTRLTVL.

This chain links TRBV4-2 with TRBJ2-4; 10 bases map to TRBD2. J lost 10 bases, V lost 1 base, and 7 bases had no gene match. The CDR3 spans 15 residues. Per germline, CDR1 LGHNA and CDR2 YNFKEQ. The CDR3 DNA is TGTGCCAGCAGCCAAGCATCGGGACTAGCGACAATTCAGTACTTC. Translating it yields CASSQASGLATIQYF.

In DNA form, the CDR3 reads TGTGCCAGCAGCTACGGACAGGTTTCGTACGAGCAGTACTTC. This encodes CASSYGQVSYEQYF. V usage is TRBV11-2 and J usage is TRBJ2-7, with 7 bases fitting TRBD1. The V gene's germline CDR1 is SGHAT and CDR2 FQNNGV. V lost 4 bases to trimming and J lost 4 bases; unmatched junction nucleotides: 7. The CDR3 totals 14 residues.

This chain joins TRBV28 and TRBJ2-6, with a tentative D call TRBD1 (5 bases). Germline V gene data show CDR1 as MDHEN and CDR2 as SYDVKM. This CDR3 comprises 17 residues. Trimming pared 5 bases from V and 2 bases from J, leaving 16 bases between. The CDR3 reads CASSPVLRVPGANVLTF. The CDR3 DNA is TGTGCCAGCAGTCCGGTCCTCAGGGTTCCTGGGGCCAACGTCCTGACTTTC.

The chain employs TRBV27 and TRBJ1-4; D remains ambiguous. The V end lost 2 bases, the J end lost 5 bases, and 12 bases lay between the germline ends. The CDR3 is 15 amino acids. Germline CDR1 MNHEY, CDR2 SMNVEV (reference sequence). The CDR3 is CASSLVSSGNEKLFF. CDR3 in DNA: TGTGCCAGCAGTTTAGTATCCTCGGGGAATGAAAAACTGTTTTTT.

The rearrangement uses TRBV6-5 and TRBJ2-1, with D perhaps matching TRBD2 (5 bases). Trimming shortened V by 0 bases and J by 6 bases, and 15 bases separated the two germline ends. CDR1 MNHEY and CDR2 SVGAGI come from the germline V gene. CDR3 length: 16 residues. The CDR3 region has the DNA TGTGCCAGCAGTTACTCCCCCGGGAAAAAGAGCAATGAGCAGTTCTTC. The encoded protein is CASSYSPGKKSNEQFF.

V usage is TRBV6-5 and J usage is TRBJ1-2, with 7 nucleotides matching TRBD1. V lost 4 bases to trimming and J lost 7 bases; unmatched junction nucleotides: 15. CDR1 is MNHEY, CDR2 SVGAGI, per germline. CDR3 length equals 16 residues. The CDR3 nucleotides read TGTGCCAGCAGTTTGACAGGGCCCTCAGGGGTTGGTGGCTACACCTTC. Encoded protein: CASSLTGPSGVGGYTF.

The chain combines TRBV6-1 with TRBJ2-1, with TRBD2 matching 11 bases. This CDR3 contains 15 residues. The junction had 4 bases not matched to a gene; V was cut back by 3 bases and J by 6 bases. Looked up from germline, CDR1 is MNHNS and CDR2 is SASEGT. CDR3 in DNA: TGTGCCAGCAGTGAGAGTCTAGCGGGAGGCAATGAGCAGTTCTTC. This gives the protein CASSESLAGGNEQFF.

V is TRBV3-1 (or the pseudogene TRBV3-2) and J is TRBJ2-5; 7 bases align to TRBD1. The CDR3 has 15 amino acids. After removal of 4 bases from V and 4 bases from J, the junction contained 9 bases not matched to a gene. Germline V gene sequence: CDR1 LGHDT, CDR2 YNNKEL (reference sequence). The CDR3 nucleotides read TGTGCCAGCAGCCCTAGGACAGGACCCGTAGAGACCCAGTACTTC. Residues: CASSPRTGPVETQYF.

The genes are TRBV5-1 and TRBJ2-1; TRBD2 matches at 12 bases. This CDR3 contains 23 residues. The J segment lost 5 bases and the V segment lost 0 bases, leaving 24 bases of the junction unmatched. Per the germline V gene, CDR1 is SGHRS and CDR2 is YFSETQ. The DNA for the CDR3 is TGCGCCAGCAGCTTGGATTTTCGTTTGACTAGCGGGAGAAGTATCCGGGGGAACAATGAGCAGTTCTTC. Translation: CASSLDFRLTSGRSIRGNNEQFF.

The chain carries TRBV5-6 and TRBJ2-2; tentative D call: TRBD1 (6 bases). The germline gives CDR1 SGHDT, CDR2 YYEEEE. The CDR3 extends over 16 amino acids. Trimming pared 0 bases from V and 3 bases from J, leaving 12 bases between. CDR3 residues: CASSLVLGADTGELFF. The CDR3 DNA is TGTGCCAGCAGCTTGGTGCTGGGGGCGGACACCGGGGAGCTGTTTTTT.

The chain employs TRBV24-1 and TRBJ2-4; D perhaps matches TRBD2 (6 bases). The germline V and J ends were trimmed by 0 bases and 6 bases, with 14 bases remaining between them. The CDR3 covers 16 residues. Germline-derived CDR1 and CDR2 are KGHDR and SFDVKD. CDR3 sequence reads: CATSDLDGSRPNIQYF. The DNA of the CDR3 is TGTGCCACCAGTGATTTGGACGGGAGCCGCCCAAACATTCAGTACTTC.

The chain combines TRBV10-1 with TRBJ2-5; the D is unclear. The CDR3 covers 16 residues. Deletions cut 2 bases from V and 2 bases from J, with 15 bases between. Germline V gene lookup returns CDR1 WNHNN and CDR2 SYGVQD (reference sequence). The CDR3 is CASSEGTNSRQETQYF. Written as DNA, the CDR3 is TGCGCCAGCAGTGAGGGCACCAACAGCCGACAAGAGACCCAGTACTTC.

The chain is built from TRBV3-1 (or the pseudogene TRBV3-2) and TRBJ1-3; D is unclear. The CDR3 totals 14 residues. The germline CDR1 and CDR2 sequences are LGHDT and YNNKEL (reference sequence). Trimming cost V 2 bases and J 1 base, with 6 bases left between them. CDR3 amino acids: CASSQRGSGNTIYF. CDR3 bases: TGTGCCAGCAGCCAAAGAGGGTCTGGAAACACCATATATTTT.

The chain employs TRBV7-9 and TRBJ1-4; perhaps TRBD1 as D (5 bases). V was pared by 4 bases and J by 3 bases, with 12 bases between. Germline V lookup: CDR1 SEHNR, CDR2 FQNEAQ (reference sequence). The CDR3 extends over 15 amino acids. The CDR3 bases are TGTGCCAGCAGCTCGCAGGGAATTGCTAATGAAAAACTGTTTTTT. As protein: CASSSQGIANEKLFF.

This chain joins TRBV5-4 and TRBJ2-6; unclear D gene. The germline gives CDR1 SGHNT, CDR2 YYREEE (reference sequence). The CDR3 covers 15 residues. V lost 0 bases to trimming and J lost 0 bases, with 4 bases between them. CDR3 loop: CASSLANSGANVLTF. DNA for the CDR3: TGTGCCAGCAGCTTGGCTAACTCTGGGGCCAACGTCCTGACTTTC.

This chain uses TRBV5-1 with TRBJ2-3, with 7 nucleotides matching TRBD2. The CDR3 sequence is 16 residues long. Germline V gene data show CDR1 as SGHRS and CDR2 as YFSETQ. V was clipped by 4 bases and J by 4 bases; unmatched bases: 12. The CDR3 reads CASSRGTPGGADTQYF. The DNA for the CDR3 is TGCGCCAGCAGCCGTGGGACGCCGGGGGGTGCAGATACGCAGTATTTT.

The chain employs TRBV6-5 and TRBJ1-5, with a possible D match to TRBD1 (6 bases). Germline V gives CDR1 MNHEY, CDR2 SVGAGI. The CDR3 has 15 residues. V gave up 4 bases and J gave up 0 bases, with 10 bases separating them. CDR3 loop: CASSSTGYSNQPQHF. CDR3 bases: TGTGCCAGCAGTTCGACAGGCTATAGCAATCAGCCCCAGCATTTT.

The chain joins TRBV16 to TRBJ1-1; no clear D. The CDR3 consists of 14 residues. Germline CDR1 KGHSY, CDR2 FQNENV. The ends were cut back, 2 bases at V and 1 base at J, with 8 bases in the middle. The CDR3 region is CASSQSRKNTEAFF. CDR3 nucleotides: TGTGCCAGCAGCCAAAGCCGCAAGAACACTGAAGCTTTCTTT.

The J gene is TRBJ1-6, the V gene TRBV27; TRBD1 matches at 7 bases. The CDR3 totals 15 residues. CDR1 MNHEY and CDR2 SMNVEV come from the germline V gene (reference sequence). V lost 5 bases to trimming and J lost 8 bases; unmatched junction nucleotides: 9. The CDR3 bases are TGTGCCAGCAGTATAACCGGGACAGCCCATTCACCCCTCCACTTT. Protein sequence: CASSITGTAHSPLHF.

The rearrangement uses TRBV24-1 and TRBJ2-1; TRBD1 agrees at 9 bases. CDR3 length: 15 amino acids. J lost 0 bases, V lost 6 bases, and 2 bases had no gene match. Germline CDR1 is KGHDR and CDR2 is SFDVKD. The CDR3 reads CATSRTGDSYNEQFF. CDR3 nucleotides: TGTGCCACCAGTAGGACAGGGGACTCCTACAATGAGCAGTTCTTC.